Below are 30 T cell receptor beta chains sequenced from a single sample in a study of T-cell reconstitution after alpha-beta-depleted transplantation in children. For TCRbeta, the library was prepared with unique molecular identifiers. TCRdb called the PCR reads again in MiXCR, with one record for every CDR3 protein. The sample yields about 690,000 distinct CDR3 sequences, approximately 15% seen once. The sequenced sample was PBMCs from the stem cell graft donor, obtained from the stem cell graft. The receptors derive from a human donor who donated a stem cell graft to a child with acute myeloid leukemia.

DNA for the CDR3: TGTGCCAGCAGCTCCAGGGGGCGTGCTAATGAAAAACTGTTTTTT. This codes for CASSSRGRANEKLFF. The V and J genes are TRBV7-2 and TRBJ1-4; 8 bases line up with TRBD1. This CDR3 comprises 15 residues. Germline V gene data show CDR1 as SGHTA and CDR2 as FQGNSA. The V segment lost 4 bases and the J segment 3 bases; nucleotides outside the gene matches: 4.

This clonotype was counted at least ten times. V gene TRBV20-1 combines with J gene TRBJ2-5; the D is unclear. Germline CDR1 reads DFQATT; CDR2 reads SNEGSKA (reference sequence). Deletions cut 3 bases from V and 5 bases from J, with 10 bases between. This CDR3 comprises 12 residues. DNA for the CDR3: TGCAGTGCTAGTTGGGTTAGGGAGACCCAGTACTTC. This translates into CSASWVRETQYF.

This clonotype was observed many times. The chain combines TRBV29-1 with TRBJ2-7; D ambiguous. CDR1 is SQVTM, CDR2 ANQGSEA, per germline. This CDR3 is built from 12 residues. Trimming pared 1 base from V and 9 bases from J, leaving 13 bases between. CDR3 coding DNA: TGCAGCGTTGAAGTGGACGGCGTGGCGCAGTACGTC. Translation: CSVEVDGVAQYV.

CDR3 region: CSASQELRTWGNYEQYF. The CDR3 DNA reads TGCAGTGCCTCACAGGAGCTGAGAACGTGGGGGAATTACGAGCAGTACTTC. This rearrangement joins TRBV20-1 to TRBJ2-7; D is tentatively TRBD1 or TRBD2 (5 bases each). Germline CDR1 is DFQATT and CDR2 is SNEGSKA (reference sequence). The V end lost 6 bases, the J end lost 4 bases, and 28 bases lay between the germline ends. This CDR3 comprises 17 residues.

This clonotype was picked up many times. The gene calls are TRBV12-3 or TRBV12-4 and TRBJ2-3; perhaps TRBD1 as D (5 bases). TRBJ2-5 matches the DNA end more closely, so the J call is doubtful. The CDR3 contains 11 residues. CDR3 coding DNA: TGTGCCAGCAGCCCAAGGGGGACCCAGTACTTC. Translating it yields CASSPRGTQYF.

This clonotype came up many times. The V gene is TRBV30, the J gene TRBJ2-1; 12 bases agree with TRBD2. J was trimmed by 4 bases and V by 3 bases; bases with no gene match: 4. The germline V gene encodes CDR1 GTSNPN and CDR2 SVGIG (reference sequence). The CDR3 extends over 15 amino acids. The CDR3 DNA sequence: TGTGCCTGGAGGATCGGACTAGCGGGGTACAATGAGCAGTTCTTC. Protein sequence: CAWRIGLAGYNEQFF.

The sample holds one count of this clonotype. The chain combines TRBV20-1 with TRBJ2-7; D may correspond to TRBD1 or TRBD2 (6 bases each). Looked up from germline, CDR1 is DFQATT and CDR2 is SNEGSKA (reference sequence). The CDR3 length is 12 residues. Deletions cut 5 bases from V and 7 bases from J, with 15 bases between. The CDR3: CSAPTGAREQYF. CDR3 DNA: TGCAGTGCTCCCACGGGGGCTCGGGAGCAGTACTTC.

There are many counts of this clonotype. This chain uses TRBV7-9 with TRBJ1-1; no firm D call. CDR1 SEHNR and CDR2 FQNEAQ come from the germline V gene (reference sequence). The CDR3 is made up of 14 amino acids. Trimming removed 5 bases at V and 2 bases at J, with 12 bases between. The CDR3 spells CASSPRDGNTEAFF. CDR3 in DNA: TGTGCCAGCAGCCCGAGAGACGGCAACACTGAAGCTTTCTTT.

At least ten counts were recorded for this clonotype. J is TRBJ2-7 and V is TRBV7-2, with 7 nucleotides matching TRBD1. Germline CDR1 and CDR2: SGHTA and FQGNSA. Trimming at V came to 5 bases and at J to 2 bases, leaving 9 bases not matched to a gene. The CDR3 has 15 residues. CDR3 protein: CASSLHPQGTYEQYF. For the CDR3, the DNA is TGTGCCAGCAGCCTTCACCCACAGGGGACCTACGAGCAGTACTTC.

V usage is TRBV15 and J usage is TRBJ2-3; D remains ambiguous. The germline gives CDR1 LNHNV, CDR2 YYDKDF (reference sequence). This CDR3 has 17 residues. V lost 0 bases and J 2 bases, leaving 15 bases between the germline ends. The CDR3 nucleotides are TGTGCCACCAGCAGAGACAGTCTGACGGCCTTCACAGATACGCAGTATTTT. It encodes CATSRDSLTAFTDTQYF.

The V and J genes are TRBV28 and TRBJ2-1, with D tentatively TRBD2 (6 bases). Germline V gene data show CDR1 as MDHEN and CDR2 as SYDVKM. The CDR3 has 13 residues. V lost 3 bases and J 7 bases, leaving 10 bases between the germline ends. As DNA, the CDR3 is TGTGCCAGCAGTTTTCGCGGGGAGAATGAGCAGTTCTTC. This gives the protein CASSFRGENEQFF. The full variable domain, its missing parts supplied by reference TRBV28 and TRBJ2-1, is DVKVTQSSRYLVKRTGEKVFLECVQDMDHENMFWYRQDPGLGLRLIYFSYDVKMKEKGDIPEGYSVSREKKERFSLILESASTNQTSMYLCASSFRGENEQFFGPGTRLTVL.

There are many counts of this clonotype. The chain combines TRBV20-1 with TRBJ1-1; D unresolved. The V gene lost 5 bases and the J gene lost 1 base, with 5 bases spanning the gap. Germline-derived CDR1 and CDR2 are DFQATT and SNEGSKA (reference sequence). The CDR3 runs to 11 residues. The CDR3 DNA is TGCAGTGCTCAAGAGAACACTGAAGCTTTCTTT. Residues: CSAQENTEAFF.

This clonotype has only a few counts. The V call is TRBV27, the J call TRBJ2-7; tentatively, D is TRBD1 or TRBD2 (5 bases each). V was trimmed by 9 bases and J by 2 bases, leaving 11 bases between them. Looked up from germline, CDR1 is MNHEY and CDR2 is SMNVEV (reference sequence). The CDR3 extends over 12 amino acids. CDR3 protein: CASFGGPYEQYF. CDR3 DNA sequence: TGTGCCAGTTTTGGGGGACCCTACGAGCAGTACTTC.

A note on this clonotype: A much larger clone lies one base from this, so it may be a read error. The final CDR3 position lacks the conserved phenylalanine or tryptophan, pointing to a likely read error. The chain recombines TRBV11-2 with TRBJ2-7; TRBD2 might be the D (6 bases). The V gene's germline CDR1 is SGHAT and CDR2 FQNNGV. V gave up 0 bases and J gave up 3 bases, with 18 bases separating them. This CDR3 comprises 17 residues. CDR3 loop: CASSLDGSRTLYYEQYS. As DNA, the CDR3 is TGTGCCAGCAGCTTAGACGGGAGTCGGACCCTATACTACGAGCAGTACTCC.

V usage is TRBV20-1 and J usage is TRBJ2-1; D unclear. CDR1 is DFQATT, CDR2 SNEGSKA, per germline (reference sequence). The CDR3 has 14 residues. The V end was cut by 3 bases, the J end by 7 bases, with 16 bases between. The CDR3 region has the DNA TGCAGTGCTAGGGGAACCTTAGGTGGGAATGAGCAGTTCTTC. Protein product: CSARGTLGGNEQFF.

V is TRBV6-2 or TRBV6-3 and J is TRBJ1-1, with 8 bases lining up with TRBD1. Germline V gene lookup returns CDR1 MNHEY and CDR2 SVGEGT. V lost 6 bases and J lost 10; bases outside the gene matches: 16. The CDR3 runs to 15 residues. The CDR3 sequence: CASSHHRDRRAGAFF. The CDR3 DNA follows: TGTGCCAGCAGCCACCATCGGGACAGGAGGGCAGGAGCTTTCTTT.

This clonotype appeared many times. The chain couples TRBV5-1 to TRBJ1-6; D possibly corresponds to TRBD1 (6 bases). Germline V lookup: CDR1 SGHRS, CDR2 YFSETQ. The CDR3 contains 14 residues. V was pared by 2 bases and J by 10 bases, with 13 bases between. This CDR3 is CASSLRQGPSPLHF. The CDR3 DNA reads as TGCGCCAGCAGCTTAAGGCAGGGGCCCTCACCCCTCCACTTT.

As for this clonotype: Possible read error: a much larger clone is one base away. The chain is built from TRBV20-1 and TRBJ1-3; D is undetermined. The CDR3 extends over 17 amino acids. V was cut by 5 bases and J by 3 bases, with 23 bases left in between. Germline values: CDR1 DFQATT, CDR2 SNEGSKA (reference sequence). The CDR3 spells CSARMDGFHTFGNTIYF. The CDR3 bases are TGCAGTGCTCGAATGGACGGATTTCACACCTTTGGAAACACCATATATTTT.

This clonotype was seen only a few times. The chain couples TRBV20-1 to TRBJ2-5; TRBD2 might be the D (6 bases). V was cut by 6 bases and J by 1 base, with 18 bases left in between. The CDR3 is 15 residues long. Germline V gives CDR1 DFQATT, CDR2 SNEGSKA (reference sequence). Written as DNA, the CDR3 is TGCAGTGCCCTGACTTTGCGGGGCTTCCAAGAGACCCAGTACTTC. This sequence encodes CSALTLRGFQETQYF.

The sample holds a few counts of this clonotype. V is TRBV7-9 and J is TRBJ1-1; TRBD1 matches at 9 bases. The ends lost 5 bases at V and 4 bases at J; junction bases unmatched: 11. The CDR3 is 16 residues long. Germline assignment: CDR1 SEHNR and CDR2 FQNEAQ (reference sequence). This CDR3 reads CASSLSTGGRPTEAFF. The CDR3 DNA sequence: TGTGCCAGCAGCCTGTCGACAGGGGGAAGACCCACTGAAGCTTTCTTT.

The chain recombines TRBV20-1 with TRBJ2-7, with 11 bases that match TRBD1. The CDR3 totals 15 residues. With V trimmed by 3 bases and J by 2 bases, 6 bases remained unmatched. Germline V gene sequence: CDR1 DFQATT, CDR2 SNEGSKA (reference sequence). For the CDR3, the DNA is TGCAGTGCTAGTAACGGGACAGGGGGTCCCTACGAGCAGTACTTC. Its protein product is CSASNGTGGPYEQYF.

This clonotype came up many times. The rearrangement joins TRBV10-3 to TRBJ1-5, with a possible D match to TRBD1 (6 bases). The V end lost 2 bases, the J end lost 3 bases, and 11 bases lay between the germline ends. Per the germline V gene, CDR1 is ENHRY and CDR2 is SYGVKD. This CDR3 is built from 15 residues. DNA for the CDR3: TGTGCCATCAGTGAGACGGACAGTATCAATCAGCCCCAGCATTTT. Residues: CAISETDSINQPQHF.

The chain couples TRBV3-1 to TRBJ2-3; 8 bases agree with TRBD2. CDR1 is LGHDT and CDR2 is YNNKEL in the germline V gene (reference sequence). The J segment lost 2 bases and the V segment lost 7 bases, leaving 5 bases of the junction unmatched. The CDR3 runs to 14 residues. The CDR3 nucleotides are TGTGCCAGCACCCGAGCGGGGGTCACAGATACGCAGTATTTT. This encodes CASTRAGVTDTQYF.

The chain is built from TRBV7-2 and TRBJ1-3; possible D gene TRBD1, 5 bases. The CDR3 is 19 amino acids. The V end was cut by 6 bases, the J end by 4 bases, with 28 bases between. The germline V gene encodes CDR1 SGHTA and CDR2 FQGNSA. The CDR3: CASRLLGGSPSAAGNTIYF. Here the CDR3 DNA reads TGTGCCAGCAGGCTCCTGGGGGGGTCCCCCTCAGCAGCAGGAAACACCATATATTTT.

This clonotype was counted at least ten times. The rearrangement joins TRBV4-2 to TRBJ2-5, with 9 bases lining up with TRBD2. Trimming at V came to 0 bases and at J to 1 base, leaving 6 bases not matched to a gene. The V gene's germline CDR1 is LGHNA and CDR2 YNFKEQ. CDR3 length: 17 residues. Written as DNA, the CDR3 is TGTGCCAGCAGCCAAGACCCGATAGCGGGGGCCCAAGAGACCCAGTACTTC. It yields the protein CASSQDPIAGAQETQYF.

This clonotype was seen only a few times. The chain carries TRBV5-5 and TRBJ1-5, with TRBD1 matching over 7 bases. CDR1 and CDR2 (germline): SGHKS, YYEKEE (reference sequence). The ends lost 2 bases at V and 4 bases at J; junction bases unmatched: 3. This CDR3 region has 14 residues. The CDR3, as DNA: TGTGCCAGCAGCTTTGACAGGGCAAATCAGCCCCAGCATTTT. Protein sequence: CASSFDRANQPQHF.

There are many counts of this clonotype. V usage is TRBV24-1 and J usage is TRBJ2-1; D might be TRBD1 (6 bases). V gave up 4 bases and J gave up 2 bases, with 14 bases separating them. In germline, CDR1 is KGHDR, CDR2 SFDVKD. The CDR3 sequence is 16 residues long. CDR3 DNA sequence: TGTGCCACCAGTGAGTCAGGGGTTTTCACCTACAATGAGCAGTTCTTC. Protein: CATSESGVFTYNEQFF.

For this clonotype: A read error is possible here, since a much larger clone lies one base away. The chain is built from TRBV6-1 and TRBJ1-2; no clear D gene. The CDR3 contains 12 residues. Trimming stripped 5 bases from V and 7 bases from J, with 11 bases between. CDR1 is MNHNS, CDR2 SASEGT, per germline. The chain's CDR3 is CASSPGVAGYTF. CDR3 nucleotide sequence: TGTGCCAGCAGTCCAGGAGTGGCTGGCTACACCTTC.

This clonotype was seen ten or more times. The chain uses TRBV5-1 and TRBJ2-5; D is ambiguous. This CDR3 has 15 amino acids. Trimming took 2 bases from V and 5 from J, leaving 16 bases between them. Germline CDR1 is SGHRS and CDR2 is YFSETQ. For the CDR3, the DNA is TGCGCCAGCAGCTTCCCGGACCGAGGAGAGGAGACCCAGTACTTC. Translation: CASSFPDRGEETQYF.

This clonotype was found many times. This chain uses TRBV20-1 with TRBJ2-1; D unclear. Germline V lookup: CDR1 DFQATT, CDR2 SNEGSKA (reference sequence). V was shortened by 1 base and J by 2 bases, with 9 bases between the two germline ends. This CDR3 contains 14 residues. The DNA of the CDR3 is TGCAGTGCTAGAGCCCGGTATACCTACAATGAGCAGTTCTTC. Amino acids: CSARARYTYNEQFF.